This TCR beta chain was retrieved from a study of shared clonotypes between healthy human individuals (dated by TCRdb to about 2020). Describing the broader study: Two women and a few men aged 18 to 49 years were included in the cohort. Between about 0.85 and 8.9 billion PBMCs per donor were obtained by leukapheresis. Different laboratories and diverse techniques were used to prepare libraries and sequence TCR repertoires, to increase sequencing depth and limit assay-specific biases. For each donor, three plates each were used for CD4 naive and CD4 memory, two plates were used for CD8 naive, and one plate was used for CD8 memory. The study deeply sequenced blood TCR repertoires of about 5 healthy adults to estimate repertoire size and the extent of clonotype sharing between individuals. Study-wide findings and limitations: Even with the large sequencing depth, rarefaction of the sorted-subset datasets indicated that sequencing was incomplete. Based on pairwise subsampling, the degree of clonotype sharing among donors was expected to be affected by sequencing depth. Clonotypes shared by all four sorted-subset donors showed higher generation probabilities than non-shared clonotypes. Larger estimated clonotype richness was generally found for naive subsets than for memory subsets. Sharing across four donors was observed for approximately 4.6% of naive CD4, less than 4% of naive CD8, 2% to 2.5% of memory CD4, and approximately 0.41% of memory CD8 clonotypes. Sampling was restricted to blood, and TCR repertoires in tissues likely differ from the TCR repertoires found in blood. The genetic and exposure-history diversity represented was limited by the small number of donors.

As encoded in the germline V gene (reference sequence), CDR1 is SEHNR while CDR2 is FQNEAQ. From the cysteine through the phenylalanine, the CDR3 covers 14 amino acids. Here the CDR3 DNA is all that survives: 42 bases in frame from base 1. V is pared back by 4 bases and J by 4 bases, with 11 bases lying between the germline termini. CD8 naive samples were CD45RO-negative cells positively selected for CCR7, giving a CD45RA+CCR7+ population that excluded TemRA cells. Healthy HIV-negative adults with no recently reported acute infections or vaccinations were included as donors. Every donor was a Caucasian adult residing in Nashville, Tennessee, USA. After blood collection by leukapheresis, PBMCs were isolated using Ficoll-Histopaque density gradient centrifugation and then cryopreserved in the vapor phase of liquid nitrogen. Purity and quantity of every magnetically sorted T cell population were checked by analytical flow cytometry. From each sorted fraction, genomic DNA was isolated and quantified by UV absorbance on a Nanodrop 2000c.

As for this clone: Its recognized antigen is unknown. Base qualities are missing; no much larger clone stands one base away.

Using the deep immunoSEQ assay, multiplex PCR amplified TCR CDR3 regions from genomic DNA. Extracted genomic DNA from each cell subset was distributed evenly across all wells of several immunoSEQ 96-well plates, and each plate was treated as a replicate. For sorted subsets, approximately 0.2 ug of genomic DNA, equivalent to 25,000 to 35,000 T cell genomes, went into each replicate PCR. The purified libraries were quantified using a Qubit 3.0 fluorometer, sized with a Bioanalyzer 2100, and then quantified again using the KAPA Library Quantification kit. Every immunoSEQ 96-well plate was sequenced on a separate single-read 150-cycle Illumina NextSeq 550 flow cell. For the original study's pipeline: Because the immunoSEQ output included only junctional sequences and no quality scores, the filtering could not be the same as the filtering used for full-length reads. Sequences were annotated with PyIR, a Python wrapper for IgBLAST v1.9, using IMGT germline references to assign V/J genes and CDR3. Any read was removed if the V/J assignment was weak (E-value above 1e-6), the CDR3 was missing, or the read contained stop codons, out-of-frame junctions, or ambiguous translated residues. A V3J clonotype was defined by an identical inferred V gene, J gene, and CDR3 amino acid sequence. The percentage overlap between two repertoires was calculated by dividing the number of shared unique clonotypes by the size of the smaller repertoire. Repertoire richness was assessed with RTK rarefaction, the Chao1 estimator, and Recon v2.1 estimates of unobserved clonotypes. Generation probabilities were computed with OLGA for all TCRbeta clonotypes obtained by the gDNA method from four donors. TCRdb mirrors the immuneACCESS table, restricted to in-frame sequences. Some clones are absent from its copies; in checked studies, under half trace to an unresolved V gene, and the reason for the others is unknown. The DNA was the basis for D and trimming; V, J and clone size are from that table. The sample profile shows about 2 million clones; about 95% of them were found once. In total, the top ten clones hold about 1.1% of the sample.

Sequencing was performed on naive CD8+ T cells sorted from blood. Sample cell subset or site, as interpreted from the label and publication: CD45RA+CCR7+. Here the chain combines TRBV7-9 and TRBJ2-1, with the D gene not confidently named. The receptor's source is a man in his late teens or twenties in good health. The CDR3 in this case is CASSYASIYNEQFF. The bases read TGTGCCAGCAGCTATGCCAGTATATACAATGAGCAGTTCTTC.